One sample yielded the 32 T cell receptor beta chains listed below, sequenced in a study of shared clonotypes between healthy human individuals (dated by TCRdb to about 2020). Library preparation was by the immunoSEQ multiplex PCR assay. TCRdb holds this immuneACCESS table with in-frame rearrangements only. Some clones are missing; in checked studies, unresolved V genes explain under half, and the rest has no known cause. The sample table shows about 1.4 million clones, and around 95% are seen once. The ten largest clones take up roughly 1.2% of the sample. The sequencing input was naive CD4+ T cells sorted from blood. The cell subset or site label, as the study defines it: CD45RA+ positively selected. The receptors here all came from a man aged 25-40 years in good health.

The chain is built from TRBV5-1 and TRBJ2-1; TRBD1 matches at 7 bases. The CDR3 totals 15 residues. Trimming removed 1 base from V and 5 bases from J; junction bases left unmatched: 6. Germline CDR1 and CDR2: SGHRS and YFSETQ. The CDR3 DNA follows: TGCGCCAGCAGCTTGTCCGCGACAGGGAACAATGAGCAGTTCTTC. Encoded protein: CASSLSATGNNEQFF.

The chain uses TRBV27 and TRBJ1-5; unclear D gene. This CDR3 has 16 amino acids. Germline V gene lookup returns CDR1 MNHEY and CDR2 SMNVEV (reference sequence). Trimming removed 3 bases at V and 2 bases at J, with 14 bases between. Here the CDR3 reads CASSFVPLGGNQPQHF. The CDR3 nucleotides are TGTGCCAGCAGTTTCGTTCCTCTCGGGGGCAATCAGCCCCAGCATTTT.

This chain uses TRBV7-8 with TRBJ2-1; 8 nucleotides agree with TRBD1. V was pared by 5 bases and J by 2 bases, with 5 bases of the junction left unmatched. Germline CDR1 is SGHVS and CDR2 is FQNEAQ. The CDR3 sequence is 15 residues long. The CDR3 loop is CASSAPGQAYNEQFF. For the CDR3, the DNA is TGTGCCAGCAGCGCTCCGGGACAGGCCTACAATGAGCAGTTCTTC.

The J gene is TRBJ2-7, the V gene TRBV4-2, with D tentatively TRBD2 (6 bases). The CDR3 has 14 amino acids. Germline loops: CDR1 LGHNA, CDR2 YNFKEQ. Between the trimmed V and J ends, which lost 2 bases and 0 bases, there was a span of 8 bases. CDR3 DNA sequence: TGTGCCAGCAGCCAACAGCGGGCCTCCTACGAGCAGTACTTC. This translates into CASSQQRASYEQYF.

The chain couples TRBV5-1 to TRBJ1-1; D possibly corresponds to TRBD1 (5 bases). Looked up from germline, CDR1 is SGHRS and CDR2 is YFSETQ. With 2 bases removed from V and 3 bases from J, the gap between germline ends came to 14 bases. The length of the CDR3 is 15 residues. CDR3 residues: CASSFQGIRDTEAFF. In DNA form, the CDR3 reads TGCGCCAGCAGCTTTCAGGGAATTCGGGACACTGAAGCTTTCTTT.

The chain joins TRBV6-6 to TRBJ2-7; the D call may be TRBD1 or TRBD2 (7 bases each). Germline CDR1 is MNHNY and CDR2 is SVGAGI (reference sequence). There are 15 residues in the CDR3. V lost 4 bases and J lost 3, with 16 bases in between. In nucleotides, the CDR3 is TGTGCCAGCAGTTGGCGACAGGGAGGGGGCTACGAGCAGTACTTC. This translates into CASSWRQGGGYEQYF.

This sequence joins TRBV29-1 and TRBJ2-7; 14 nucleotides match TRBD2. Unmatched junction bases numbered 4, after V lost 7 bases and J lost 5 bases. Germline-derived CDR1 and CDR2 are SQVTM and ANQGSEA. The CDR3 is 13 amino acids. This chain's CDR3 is CSAGTSGRNEQYF. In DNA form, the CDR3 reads TGCAGCGCGGGGACTAGCGGGAGAAACGAGCAGTACTTC.

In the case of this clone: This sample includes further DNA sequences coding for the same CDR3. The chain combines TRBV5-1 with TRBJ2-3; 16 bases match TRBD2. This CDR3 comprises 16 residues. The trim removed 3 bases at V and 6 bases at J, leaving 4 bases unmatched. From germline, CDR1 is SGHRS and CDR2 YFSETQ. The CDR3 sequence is CASSSGLAGGSDTQYF. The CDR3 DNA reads TGCGCCAGCAGCTCGGGACTAGCGGGAGGGTCGGATACGCAGTATTTT.

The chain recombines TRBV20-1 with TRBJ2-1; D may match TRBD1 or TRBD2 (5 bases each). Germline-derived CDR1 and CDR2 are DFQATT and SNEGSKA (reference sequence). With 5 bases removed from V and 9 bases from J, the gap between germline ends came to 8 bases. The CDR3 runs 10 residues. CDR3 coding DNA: TGCAGTGCTGCAGGGACTGAGCAGTTCTTC. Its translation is CSAAGTEQFF.

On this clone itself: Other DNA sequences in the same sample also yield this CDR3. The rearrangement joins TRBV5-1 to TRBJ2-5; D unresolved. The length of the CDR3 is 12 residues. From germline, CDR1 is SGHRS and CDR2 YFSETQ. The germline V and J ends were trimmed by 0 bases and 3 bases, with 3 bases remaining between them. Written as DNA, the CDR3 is TGCGCCAGCAGCTTGGCCGAAGAGACCCAGTACTTC. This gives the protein CASSLAEETQYF.

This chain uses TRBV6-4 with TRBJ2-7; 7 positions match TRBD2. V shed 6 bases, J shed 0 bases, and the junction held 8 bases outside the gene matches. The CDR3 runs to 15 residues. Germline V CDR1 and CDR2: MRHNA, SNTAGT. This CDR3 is CASSTRAGRSYEQYF. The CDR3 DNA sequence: TGTGCCAGCAGCACAAGAGCGGGACGCTCCTACGAGCAGTACTTC.

CDR3 amino acids: CSVAPRQVAYGYTF. The DNA of the CDR3 is TGCAGCGTGGCTCCCAGACAGGTCGCTTATGGCTACACCTTC. This chain uses TRBV29-1 with TRBJ1-2; the D gene is possibly TRBD1 (6 bases). Germline V gives CDR1 SQVTM, CDR2 ANQGSEA. There are 14 residues in the CDR3. Trimming pared 6 bases from V and 5 bases from J, leaving 19 bases between.

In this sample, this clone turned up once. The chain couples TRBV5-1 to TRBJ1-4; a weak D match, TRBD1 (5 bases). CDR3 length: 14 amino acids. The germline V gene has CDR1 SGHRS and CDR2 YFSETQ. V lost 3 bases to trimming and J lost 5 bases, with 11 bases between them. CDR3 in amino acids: CASSSGLRNEKLFF. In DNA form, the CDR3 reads TGCGCCAGCAGCTCGGGACTCCGGAATGAAAAACTGTTTTTT.

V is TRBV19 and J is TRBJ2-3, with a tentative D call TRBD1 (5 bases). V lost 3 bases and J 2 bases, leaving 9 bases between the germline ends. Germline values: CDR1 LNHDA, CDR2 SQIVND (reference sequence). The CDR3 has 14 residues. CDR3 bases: TGTGCCAGTAGTATCCAGGACAACACAGATACGCAGTATTTT. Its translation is CASSIQDNTDTQYF.

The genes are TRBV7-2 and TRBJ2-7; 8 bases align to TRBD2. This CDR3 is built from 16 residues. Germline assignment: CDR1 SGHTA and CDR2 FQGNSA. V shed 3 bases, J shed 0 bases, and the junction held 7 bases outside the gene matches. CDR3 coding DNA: TGTGCCAGCAGCTTCCGGGGGGGCGATCACTCCTACGAGCAGTACTTC. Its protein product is CASSFRGGDHSYEQYF.

Here the CDR3 reads CASSETDRVVGNTIYF. CDR3 bases: TGCGCCAGCAGTGAGACGGACAGGGTCGTCGGAAACACCATATATTTT. V gene TRBV10-2 combines with J gene TRBJ1-3, with 8 bases that match TRBD1. This CDR3 spans 16 amino acids. Germline loops: CDR1 WSHSY, CDR2 SAAADI. V was clipped by 2 bases and J by 4 bases; unmatched bases: 7.

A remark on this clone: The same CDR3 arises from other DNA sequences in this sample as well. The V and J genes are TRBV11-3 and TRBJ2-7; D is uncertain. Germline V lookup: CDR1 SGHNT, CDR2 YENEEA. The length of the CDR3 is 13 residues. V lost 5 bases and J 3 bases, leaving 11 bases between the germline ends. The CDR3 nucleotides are TGTGCCAGCAGCCCCAAGGTAGGCTACGAGCAGTACTTC. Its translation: CASSPKVGYEQYF.

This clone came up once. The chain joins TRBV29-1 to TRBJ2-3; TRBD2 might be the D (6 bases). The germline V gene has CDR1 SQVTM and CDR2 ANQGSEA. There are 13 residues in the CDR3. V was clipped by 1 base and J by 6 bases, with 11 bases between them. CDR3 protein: CSVEGGGRDTQYF. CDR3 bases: TGCAGCGTTGAAGGAGGAGGGAGGGATACGCAGTATTTT.

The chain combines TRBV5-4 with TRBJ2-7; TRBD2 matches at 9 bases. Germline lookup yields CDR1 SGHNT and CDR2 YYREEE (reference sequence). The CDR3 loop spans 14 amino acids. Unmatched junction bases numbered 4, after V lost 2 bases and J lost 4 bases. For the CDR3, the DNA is TGTGCCAGCAGCTTTTCGGCGGGAGGGTACGAGCAGTACTTC. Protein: CASSFSAGGYEQYF.

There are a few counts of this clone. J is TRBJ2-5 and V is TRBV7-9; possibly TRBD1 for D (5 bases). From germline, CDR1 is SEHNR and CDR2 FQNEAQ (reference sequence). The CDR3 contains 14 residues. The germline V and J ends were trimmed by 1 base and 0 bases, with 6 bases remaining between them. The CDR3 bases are TGTGCCAGCAGCTTAGGACAGTACCAAGAGACCCAGTACTTC. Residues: CASSLGQYQETQYF.

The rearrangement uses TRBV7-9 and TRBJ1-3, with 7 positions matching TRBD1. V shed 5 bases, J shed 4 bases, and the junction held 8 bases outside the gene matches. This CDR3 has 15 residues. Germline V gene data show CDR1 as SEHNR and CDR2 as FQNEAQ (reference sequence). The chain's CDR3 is CASSGAGGTGNTIYF. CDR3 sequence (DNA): TGTGCCAGCAGCGGAGCAGGGGGTACCGGAAACACCATATATTTT.

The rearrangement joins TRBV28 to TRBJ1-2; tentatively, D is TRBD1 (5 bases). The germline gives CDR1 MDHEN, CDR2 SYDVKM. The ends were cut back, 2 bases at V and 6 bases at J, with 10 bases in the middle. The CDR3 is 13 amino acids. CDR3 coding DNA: TGTGCCAGCAGTTTACTGGGACCCAATGGCTACACCTTC. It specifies CASSLLGPNGYTF.

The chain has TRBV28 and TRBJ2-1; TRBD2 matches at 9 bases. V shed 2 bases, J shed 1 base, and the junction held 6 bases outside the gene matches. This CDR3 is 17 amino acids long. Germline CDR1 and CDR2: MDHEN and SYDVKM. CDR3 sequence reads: CASSLASGRLSYNEQFF. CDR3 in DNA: TGTGCCAGCAGTTTAGCGAGCGGGAGGTTGTCCTACAATGAGCAGTTCTTC.

The CDR3 spells CASSLGPLYGYTF. The CDR3 region has the DNA TGTGCCAGCAGCCTTGGGCCTCTCTATGGCTACACCTTC. This chain links TRBV7-9 with TRBJ1-2, with D hard to call. The germline V gene encodes CDR1 SEHNR and CDR2 FQNEAQ (reference sequence). V lost 5 bases, J lost 4 bases, and 11 bases lay in between. CDR3 length: 13 residues.

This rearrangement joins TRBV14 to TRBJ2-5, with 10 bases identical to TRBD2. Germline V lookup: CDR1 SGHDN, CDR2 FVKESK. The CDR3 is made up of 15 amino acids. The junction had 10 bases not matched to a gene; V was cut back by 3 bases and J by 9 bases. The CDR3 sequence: CASSHWTSGYEAQYF. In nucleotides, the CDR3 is TGTGCCAGCAGCCACTGGACTAGCGGATACGAGGCCCAGTACTTC.

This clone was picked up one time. CDR3 sequence reads: CASSYSGLEGNEQYF. CDR3 DNA sequence: TGCGCCAGCAGCTATAGCGGGCTAGAGGGCAACGAGCAGTACTTC. This chain joins TRBV10-1 and TRBJ2-7; 7 bases match TRBD2. In germline, CDR1 is WNHNN, CDR2 SYGVQD (reference sequence). V shed 6 bases and J 5 bases; nucleotides not matched to a gene: 13. The CDR3 totals 15 residues.

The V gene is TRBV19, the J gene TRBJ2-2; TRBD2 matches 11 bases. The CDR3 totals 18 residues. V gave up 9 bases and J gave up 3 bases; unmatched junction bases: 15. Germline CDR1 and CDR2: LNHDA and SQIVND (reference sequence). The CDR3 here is CASLGGGLAGGYTGELFF. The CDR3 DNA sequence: TGTGCCAGCCTTGGCGGGGGGCTAGCGGGAGGATACACCGGGGAGCTGTTTTTT.

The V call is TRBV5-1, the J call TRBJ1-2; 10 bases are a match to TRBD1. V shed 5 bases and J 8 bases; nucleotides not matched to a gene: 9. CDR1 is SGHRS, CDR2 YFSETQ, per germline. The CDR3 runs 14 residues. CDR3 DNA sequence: TGCGCCAGCAGTCCGGGACAGGGGCAGATCGGCTACACCTTC. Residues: CASSPGQGQIGYTF.

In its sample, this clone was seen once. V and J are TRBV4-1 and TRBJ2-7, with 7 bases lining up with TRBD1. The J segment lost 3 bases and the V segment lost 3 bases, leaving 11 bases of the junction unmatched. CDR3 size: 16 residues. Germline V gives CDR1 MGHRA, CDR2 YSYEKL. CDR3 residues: CASSQSTTGFIYEQYF. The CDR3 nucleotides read TGCGCCAGCAGCCAGTCAACGACAGGGTTCATCTACGAGCAGTACTTC.

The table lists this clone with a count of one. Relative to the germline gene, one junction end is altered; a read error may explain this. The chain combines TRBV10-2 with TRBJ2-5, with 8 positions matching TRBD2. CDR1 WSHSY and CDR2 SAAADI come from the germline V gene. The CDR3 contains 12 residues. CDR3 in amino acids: CASSEDRGTRNF. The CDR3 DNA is TGCGCCAGCAGTGAGGACCGCGGGACTAGGAACTTC.

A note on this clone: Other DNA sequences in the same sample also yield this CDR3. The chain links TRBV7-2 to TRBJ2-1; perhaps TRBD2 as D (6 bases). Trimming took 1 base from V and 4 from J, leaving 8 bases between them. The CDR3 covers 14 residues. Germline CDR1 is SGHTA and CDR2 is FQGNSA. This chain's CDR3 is CASSLGAGYNEQFF. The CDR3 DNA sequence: TGTGCCAGCAGCTTAGGGGCGGGGTACAATGAGCAGTTCTTC.

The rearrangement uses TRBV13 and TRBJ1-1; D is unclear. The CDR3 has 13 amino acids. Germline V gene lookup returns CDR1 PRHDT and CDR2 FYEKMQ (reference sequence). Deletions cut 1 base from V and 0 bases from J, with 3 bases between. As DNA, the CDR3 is TGTGCCAGCAGCTTAGCGGTGAACACTGAAGCTTTCTTT. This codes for CASSLAVNTEAFF.